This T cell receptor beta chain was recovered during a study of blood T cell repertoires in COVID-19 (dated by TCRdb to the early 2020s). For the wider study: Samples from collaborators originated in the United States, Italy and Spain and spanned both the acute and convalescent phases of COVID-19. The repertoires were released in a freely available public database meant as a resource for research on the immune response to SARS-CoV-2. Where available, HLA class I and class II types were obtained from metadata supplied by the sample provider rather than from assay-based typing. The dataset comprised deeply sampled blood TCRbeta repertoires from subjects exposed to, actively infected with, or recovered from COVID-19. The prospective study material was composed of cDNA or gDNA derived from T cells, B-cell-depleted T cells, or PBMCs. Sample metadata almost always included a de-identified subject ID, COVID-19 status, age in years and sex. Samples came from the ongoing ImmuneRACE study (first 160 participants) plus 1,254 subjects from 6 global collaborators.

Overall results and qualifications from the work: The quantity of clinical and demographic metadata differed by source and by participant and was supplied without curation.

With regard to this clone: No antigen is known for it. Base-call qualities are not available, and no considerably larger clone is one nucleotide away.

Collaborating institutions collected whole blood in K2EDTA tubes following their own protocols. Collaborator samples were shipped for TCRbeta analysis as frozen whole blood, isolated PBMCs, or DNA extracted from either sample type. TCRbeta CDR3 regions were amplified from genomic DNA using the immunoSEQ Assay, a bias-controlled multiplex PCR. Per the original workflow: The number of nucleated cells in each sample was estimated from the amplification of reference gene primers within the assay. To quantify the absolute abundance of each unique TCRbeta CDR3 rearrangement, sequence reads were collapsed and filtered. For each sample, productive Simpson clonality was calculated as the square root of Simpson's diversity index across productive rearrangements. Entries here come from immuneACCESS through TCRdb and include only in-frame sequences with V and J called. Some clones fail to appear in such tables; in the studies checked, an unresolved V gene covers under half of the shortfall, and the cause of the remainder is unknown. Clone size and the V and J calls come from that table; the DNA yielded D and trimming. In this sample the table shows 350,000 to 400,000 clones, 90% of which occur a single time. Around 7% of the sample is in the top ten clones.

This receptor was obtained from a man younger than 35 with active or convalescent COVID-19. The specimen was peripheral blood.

The DNA sequence reads TGTGCCAGCAGCTTAGTGGCGGGGGGGCCCTTCAATGAGCAGTTCTTC. Translated, it reads CASSLVAGGPFNEQFF. The chain uses TRBV7-6 and TRBJ2-1, with TRBD2 identical over 9 junction bases. The CDR3 contains 16 residues, cysteine and phenylalanine counted. The read is trimmed to its CDR3 DNA, 48 bases read in frame from base 1. Via the germline V gene, CDR1 is SGHVS and CDR2 FNYEAQ. Here V drops 1 base and J drops 6 bases, and the junction holds 7 bases not matched to any gene.